These T cell receptor beta chains were read from a single sample in a study of blood T cell repertoires in COVID-19. Clones were sequenced by immunoSEQ multiplex PCR, and TCRdb holds only the in-frame ones, with some missing. This table holds under 300,000 clones, about 91% found once. What was sequenced was PBMCs or T cells enriched from blood (not recorded which). The receptors originated from a human donor in a cohort exposed to, infected with or recovered from COVID-19 (not recorded which). The donor label of this sample is uncertain. Each CDR3 is given with its conserved first and last residue.

j_gene,v_gene,CDR3aa
TRBJ1-5,TRBV7-9,CASSFIDSSGSQPQHF
TRBJ2-5,TRBV11-3,CASSPTGGAETQYF
TRBJ2-2,TRBV11-2,CASSRDILTGELFF
TRBJ1-4,TRBV29-1,CSVEGTGGKGEKLFF
TRBJ1-2,TRBV19,CASSKTGHGYTF
TRBJ1-1,TRBV27,CASSLKGAVTEAFF
TRBJ2-2,TRBV5-1,CASSSARGVSGTESTGELFF
TRBJ2-7,TRBV5-6,CASSQGTSGSNEQYF
TRBJ2-7,TRBV11-2,CASSLTGRSSNEQYF
TRBJ1-6,TRBV6-6,CASSYSRQYLYSPLHF
TRBJ1-6,TRBV30,CAWSVRATLHF
TRBJ2-5,TRBV2,CASSDPRLTSGDQETQYF
TRBJ1-1,TRBV13,CASSSTWNTEAFF
TRBJ2-5,TRBV21-1,CASLVRRLADLQETQYF
TRBJ2-7,TRBV7-3,CASSQDRDYEQYF
TRBJ2-7,TRBV24-1,CATSDPDSLGGEQYF
TRBJ2-7,TRBV29-1,CSVRHSTSYEQYF